This TCR beta chain was sequenced for a study of cytomegalovirus exposure and HLA in healthy donors. This clone was counted only a few times. The antigen remains unidentified. The study's findings and limits: In a later analysis, an Asian-associated ancestry cluster reportedly showed fewer N-insertions than the roughly 700-donor mean.

This CDR3 is built from 16 residues. Trimming cost V 4 bases and J 0 bases, with 14 bases left between them. Germline V CDR1 and CDR2: SGHRS, YFSETQ. 13 Jbeta primers and 60 Vbeta primers were used for the PCR. Using immunoSEQ multiplex PCR, the repertoire was profiled, and TCRdb retains in-frame clones only, with some absent. Among 95,000 to 100,000 clones listed, around 74% were seen once. The sample comprised PBMCs. The receptor was isolated from a male donor in good health and CMV-seronegative. This chain links TRBV5-1 with TRBJ1-5; D gene ambiguous. In DNA, the CDR3 is TGCGCCAGCAGCAAGGAGGCAGCGTATAGCAATCAGCCCCAGCATTTT. Amino acid sequence: CASSKEAAYSNQPQHF. The whole variable domain, filled in from reference TRBV5-1 and TRBJ1-5, reads KAGVTQTPRYLIKTRGQQVTLSCSPISGHRSVSWYQQTPGQGLQFLFEYFSETQRNKGNFPGRFSGRQFSNSRSEMNVSTLELGDSALYLCASSKEAAYSNQPQHFGDGTRLSIL.